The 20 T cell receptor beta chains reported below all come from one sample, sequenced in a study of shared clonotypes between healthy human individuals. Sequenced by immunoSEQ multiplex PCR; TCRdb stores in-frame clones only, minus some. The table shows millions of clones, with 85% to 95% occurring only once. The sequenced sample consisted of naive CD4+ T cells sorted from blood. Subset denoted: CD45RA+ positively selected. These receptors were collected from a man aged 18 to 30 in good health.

The CDR3 sequence is CASREGLAGPPGETQYF. In DNA, the CDR3 is TGTGCCAGCAGGGAGGGACTAGCGGGGCCTCCCGGTGAGACCCAGTACTTC. The chain joins TRBV2 to TRBJ2-5; 13 bases align to TRBD2. The V segment lost 6 bases and the J segment 5 bases; nucleotides outside the gene matches: 12. CDR1 is SNHLY and CDR2 is FYNNEI in the germline V gene. This CDR3 region has 17 residues. The full variable domain, completed using reference TRBV2 and TRBJ2-5, is EPEVTQTPSHQVTQMGQEVILRCVPISNHLYFYWYRQILGQKVEFLVSFYNNEISEKSEIFDDQFSVERPDGSNFTLKIRSTKLEDSAMYFCASREGLAGPPGETQYFGPGTRLLVL.

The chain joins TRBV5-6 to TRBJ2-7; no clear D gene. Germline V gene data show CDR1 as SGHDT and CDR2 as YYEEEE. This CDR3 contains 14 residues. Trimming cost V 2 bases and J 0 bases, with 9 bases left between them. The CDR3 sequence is CASSFVPSSYEQYF. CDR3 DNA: TGTGCCAGCAGCTTCGTTCCGAGCTCCTACGAGCAGTACTTC.

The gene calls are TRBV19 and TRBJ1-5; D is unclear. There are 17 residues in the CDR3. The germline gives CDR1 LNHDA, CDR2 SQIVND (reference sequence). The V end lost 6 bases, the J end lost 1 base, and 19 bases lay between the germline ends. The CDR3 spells CASSRIEASRSNQPQHF. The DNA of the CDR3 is TGTGCCAGTAGCCGAATAGAGGCTAGTCGAAGCAATCAGCCCCAGCATTTT. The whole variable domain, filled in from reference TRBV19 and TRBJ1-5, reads DGGITQSPKYLFRKEGQNVTLSCEQNLNHDAMYWYRQDPGQGLRLIYYSQIVNDFQKGDIAEGYSVSREKKESFPLTVTSAQKNPTAFYLCASSRIEASRSNQPQHFGDGTRLSIL.

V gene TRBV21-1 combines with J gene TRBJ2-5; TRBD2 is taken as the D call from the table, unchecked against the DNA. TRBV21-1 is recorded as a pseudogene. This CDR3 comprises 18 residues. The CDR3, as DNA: TGTGCCAGCAGCAATTATCTAGCGGGAGCAGGAATCCAAGAGACCCAGTACTTC. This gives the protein CASSNYLAGAGIQETQYF.

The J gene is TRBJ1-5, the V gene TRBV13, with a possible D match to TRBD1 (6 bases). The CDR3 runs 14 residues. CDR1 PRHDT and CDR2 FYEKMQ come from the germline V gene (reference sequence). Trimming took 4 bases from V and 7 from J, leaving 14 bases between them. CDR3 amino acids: CASSSHREGQPQHF. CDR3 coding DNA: TGTGCCAGCAGCTCCCACAGGGAAGGGCAGCCCCAGCATTTT.

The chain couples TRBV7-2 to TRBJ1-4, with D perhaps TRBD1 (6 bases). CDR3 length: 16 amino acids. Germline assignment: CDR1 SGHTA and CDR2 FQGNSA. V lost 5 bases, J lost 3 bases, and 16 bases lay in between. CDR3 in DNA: TGTGCCAGCAGCCCGCAATGGACAGCCTCTAATGAAAAACTGTTTTTT. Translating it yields CASSPQWTASNEKLFF.

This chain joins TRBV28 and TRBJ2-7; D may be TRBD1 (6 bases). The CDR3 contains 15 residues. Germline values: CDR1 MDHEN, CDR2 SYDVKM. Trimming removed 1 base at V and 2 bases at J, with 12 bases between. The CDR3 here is CASSLSGQITYEQYF. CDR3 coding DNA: TGTGCCAGCAGTTTATCAGGACAGATTACCTACGAGCAGTACTTC.

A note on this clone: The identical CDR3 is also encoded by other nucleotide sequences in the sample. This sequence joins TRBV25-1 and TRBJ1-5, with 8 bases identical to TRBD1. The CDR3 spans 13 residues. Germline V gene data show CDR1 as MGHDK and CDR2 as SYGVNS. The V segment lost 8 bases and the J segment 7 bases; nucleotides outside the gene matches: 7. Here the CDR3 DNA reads TGTGCCAGCCGCGGACAGGGAGGGCAGCCCCAGCATTTT. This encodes CASRGQGGQPQHF.

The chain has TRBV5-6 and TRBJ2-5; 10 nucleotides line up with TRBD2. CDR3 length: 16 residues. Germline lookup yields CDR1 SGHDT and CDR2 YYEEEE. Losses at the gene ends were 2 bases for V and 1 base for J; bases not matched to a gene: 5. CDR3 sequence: CASSLAGGGSQETQYF. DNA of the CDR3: TGTGCCAGCAGCTTAGCGGGAGGGGGCAGCCAAGAGACCCAGTACTTC. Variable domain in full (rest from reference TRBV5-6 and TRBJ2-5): DAGVTQSPTHLIKTRGQQVTLRCSPKSGHDTVSWYQQALGQGPQFIFQYYEEEERQRGNFPDRFSGHQFPNYSSELNVNALLLGDSALYLCASSLAGGGSQETQYFGPGTRLLVL.

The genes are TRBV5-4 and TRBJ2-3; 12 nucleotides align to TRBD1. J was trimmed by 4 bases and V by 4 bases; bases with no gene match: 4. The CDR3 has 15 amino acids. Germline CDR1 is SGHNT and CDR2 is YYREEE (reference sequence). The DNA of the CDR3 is TGTGCCAGCAGCGGGACAGGGGGCATTTCAGATACGCAGTATTTT. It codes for CASSGTGGISDTQYF.

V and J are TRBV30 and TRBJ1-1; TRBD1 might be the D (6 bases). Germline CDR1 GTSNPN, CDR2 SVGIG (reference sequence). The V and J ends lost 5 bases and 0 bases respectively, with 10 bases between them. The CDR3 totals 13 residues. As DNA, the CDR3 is TGTGCCTGGGACAGGCGAATGAACACTGAAGCTTTCTTT. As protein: CAWDRRMNTEAFF.

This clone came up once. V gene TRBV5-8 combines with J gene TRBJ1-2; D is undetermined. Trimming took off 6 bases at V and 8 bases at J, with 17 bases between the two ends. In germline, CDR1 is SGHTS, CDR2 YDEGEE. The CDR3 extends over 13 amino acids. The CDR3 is CASTKSYLGGYTF. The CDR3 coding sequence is TGTGCCAGCACCAAGAGCTACTTGGGGGGCTACACCTTC.

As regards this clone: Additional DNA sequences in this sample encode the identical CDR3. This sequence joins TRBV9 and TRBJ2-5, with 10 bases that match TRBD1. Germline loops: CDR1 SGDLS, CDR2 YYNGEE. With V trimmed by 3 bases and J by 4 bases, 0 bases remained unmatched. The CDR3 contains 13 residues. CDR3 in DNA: TGTGCCAGCAGCGGGGACAGGGGAGAGACCCAGTACTTC. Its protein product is CASSGDRGETQYF.

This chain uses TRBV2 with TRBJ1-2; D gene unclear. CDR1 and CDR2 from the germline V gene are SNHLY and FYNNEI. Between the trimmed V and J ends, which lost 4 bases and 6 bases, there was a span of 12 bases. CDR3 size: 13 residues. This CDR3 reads CASSVWQDDGYTF. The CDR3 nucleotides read TGTGCCAGCAGTGTTTGGCAGGATGATGGCTACACCTTC.

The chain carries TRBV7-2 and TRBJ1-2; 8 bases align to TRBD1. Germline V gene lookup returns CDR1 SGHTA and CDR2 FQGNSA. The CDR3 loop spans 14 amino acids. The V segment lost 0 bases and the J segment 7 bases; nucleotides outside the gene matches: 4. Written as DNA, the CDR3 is TGTGCCAGCAGCTTAGCCGGCAGGGGGCCTGGCTACACCTTC. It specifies CASSLAGRGPGYTF. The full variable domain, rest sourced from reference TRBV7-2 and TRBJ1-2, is GAGVSQSPSNKVTEKGKDVELRCDPISGHTALYWYRQSLGQGLEFLIYFQGNSAPDKSGLPSDRFSAERTGGSVSTLTIQRTQQEDSAVYLCASSLAGRGPGYTFGSGTRLTVV.

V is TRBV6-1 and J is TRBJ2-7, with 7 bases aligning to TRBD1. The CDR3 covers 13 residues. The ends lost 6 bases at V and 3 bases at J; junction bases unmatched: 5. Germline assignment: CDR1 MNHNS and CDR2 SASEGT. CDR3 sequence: CASRFGTDYEQYF. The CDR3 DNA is TGTGCCAGCAGGTTCGGGACAGACTACGAGCAGTACTTC.

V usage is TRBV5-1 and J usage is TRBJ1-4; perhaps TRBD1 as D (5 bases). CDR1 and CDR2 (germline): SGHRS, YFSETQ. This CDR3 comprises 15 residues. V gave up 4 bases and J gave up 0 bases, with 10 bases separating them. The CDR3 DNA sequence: TGCGCCAGCAGCGCAGGGAGCCCAACTAATGAAAAACTGTTTTTT. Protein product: CASSAGSPTNEKLFF.

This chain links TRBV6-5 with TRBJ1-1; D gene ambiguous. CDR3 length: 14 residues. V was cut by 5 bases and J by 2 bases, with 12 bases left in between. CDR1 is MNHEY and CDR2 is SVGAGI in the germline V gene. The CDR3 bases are TGTGCCAGCAGTCAACTTTGGGGAAACACTGAAGCTTTCTTT. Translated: CASSQLWGNTEAFF.

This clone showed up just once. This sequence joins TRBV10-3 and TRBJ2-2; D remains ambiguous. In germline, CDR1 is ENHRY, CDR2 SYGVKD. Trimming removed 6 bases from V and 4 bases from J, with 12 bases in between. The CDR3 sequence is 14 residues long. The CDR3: CAISETLGTGELFF. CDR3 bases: TGTGCCATCAGCGAAACCCTAGGCACCGGGGAGCTGTTTTTT.

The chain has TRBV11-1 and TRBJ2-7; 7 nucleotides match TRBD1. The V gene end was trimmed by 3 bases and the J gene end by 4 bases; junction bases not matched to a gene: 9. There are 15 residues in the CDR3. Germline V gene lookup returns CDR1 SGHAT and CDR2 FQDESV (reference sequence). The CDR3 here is CASSLEAGGTYEQYF. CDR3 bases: TGTGCCAGCAGCTTGGAGGCAGGGGGAACGTACGAGCAGTACTTC.